The 26 T cell receptor beta chains in this list originate from one sample, sequenced in a study of identical twins. TCRdb analysed the 5' RACE reads with MiXCR anew, one entry per CDR3 protein. This sample has 1.5 million to 2 million distinct CDR3 sequences; around 33% occur once, and the top ten carry 0.25% to 0.3%. Sequences were obtained from cord blood. These receptors were obtained from a newborn girl in good health.

The chain carries TRBV6-6 and TRBJ1-5; 12 bases are shared with TRBD1. This CDR3 contains 17 residues. V lost 4 bases to trimming and J lost 2 bases; unmatched junction nucleotides: 6. CDR1 and CDR2 (germline): MNHNY, SVGAGI (reference sequence). CDR3 protein: CASSWGTGGVRNQPQHF. The CDR3 DNA reads as TGTGCCAGCAGTTGGGGGACAGGGGGCGTTCGCAATCAGCCCCAGCATTTT.

The chain couples TRBV6-1 to TRBJ2-2; possible D gene TRBD2, 6 bases. The CDR3 has 13 residues. The ends were cut back, 4 bases at V and 6 bases at J, with 9 bases in the middle. Germline V gene data show CDR1 as MNHNS and CDR2 as SASEGT. The CDR3 nucleotides are TGTGCCAGCAGTGCTCGCGGGGCCGGGGAGCTGTTTTTT. This encodes CASSARGAGELFF.

This clonotype was found a few times. CDR3 nucleotide sequence: TGTGCCAGCAGCCACAACGGGAACACTGAAGCTTTCTTT. It yields the protein CASSHNGNTEAFF. The rearrangement uses TRBV3-1 and TRBJ1-1; D is ambiguous. Trimming took 3 bases from V and 1 from J, leaving 6 bases between them. Germline V gene data show CDR1 as LGHDT and CDR2 as YNNKEL (reference sequence). The CDR3 totals 13 residues.

This clonotype was counted at least ten times. The chain employs TRBV24-1 and TRBJ2-3; 8 positions agree with TRBD2. This CDR3 has 15 residues. Losses at the gene ends were 7 bases for V and 2 bases for J; bases not matched to a gene: 7. Germline CDR1 KGHDR, CDR2 SFDVKD. The CDR3 spells CATSRGLALTDTQYF. In nucleotides, the CDR3 is TGTGCCACCAGCCGAGGACTAGCACTCACAGATACGCAGTATTTT.

The CDR3 DNA reads TGTGCCAGCGCGGGCGACGCCCCGGGACTCTACATGAACACTGAAGCTTTCTTT. Translated: CASAGDAPGLYMNTEAFF. V is TRBV18 and J is TRBJ1-1; perhaps TRBD1 as D (5 bases). The CDR3 contains 18 residues. CDR1 and CDR2 from the germline V gene are KGHSH and LQKENI. With 8 bases removed from V and 0 bases from J, the gap between germline ends came to 25 bases.

The chain joins TRBV6-1 to TRBJ1-2; TRBD1 agrees at 8 bases. Losses at the gene ends were 4 bases for V and 0 bases for J; bases not matched to a gene: 4. The CDR3 consists of 15 residues. CDR1 is MNHNS, CDR2 SASEGT, per germline. The CDR3 region has the DNA TGTGCCAGCAGTGTCAGGGACAGGACTAACTATGGCTACACCTTC. Residues: CASSVRDRTNYGYTF.

This chain joins TRBV3-1 and TRBJ2-7; D call uncertain. The CDR3 extends over 13 amino acids. V was shortened by 3 bases and J by 7 bases, with 13 bases between the two germline ends. Germline assignment: CDR1 LGHDT and CDR2 YNNKEL (reference sequence). The CDR3 sequence: CASSQAPPNEQYF. DNA for the CDR3: TGTGCCAGCAGCCAGGCCCCCCCCAATGAGCAGTACTTC.

The gene calls are TRBV20-1 and TRBJ2-3; D is ambiguous. With 5 bases removed from V and 0 bases from J, the gap between germline ends came to 12 bases. The CDR3 is 14 amino acids. From germline, CDR1 is DFQATT and CDR2 SNEGSKA (reference sequence). The CDR3 DNA reads TGCAGTGCTCAGACTTTTTCCAGCACAGATACGCAGTATTTT. Amino acids: CSAQTFSSTDTQYF.

CDR3 sequence: CASSLKAGAEAFF. Here the CDR3 DNA reads TGTGCCAGCAGCTTAAAAGCAGGGGCTGAAGCTTTCTTT. The chain combines TRBV7-9 with TRBJ1-1; D possibly corresponds to TRBD1 (6 bases). The V end lost 2 bases, the J end lost 6 bases, and 10 bases lay between the germline ends. Germline values: CDR1 SEHNR, CDR2 FQNEAQ (reference sequence). CDR3 length equals 13 residues. The complete variable domain, with remaining parts taken from reference TRBV7-9 and TRBJ1-1, reads DTGVSQNPRHKITKRGQNVTFRCDPISEHNRLYWYRQTLGQGPEFLTYFQNEAQLEKSRLLSDRFSAERPKGSFSTLEIQRTEQGDSAMYLCASSLKAGAEAFFGQGTRLTVV.

This clonotype was observed a handful of times. The chain employs TRBV28 and TRBJ2-2; 10 positions agree with TRBD2. There are 15 residues in the CDR3. The V segment lost 5 bases and the J segment 5 bases; nucleotides outside the gene matches: 5. Germline CDR1 and CDR2: MDHEN and SYDVKM. The CDR3 coding sequence is TGTGCCAGCAGTCGGACTAGCGGATATACCGGGGAGCTGTTTTTT. Protein: CASSRTSGYTGELFF. The full variable domain, its missing parts supplied by reference TRBV28 and TRBJ2-2, is DVKVTQSSRYLVKRTGEKVFLECVQDMDHENMFWYRQDPGLGLRLIYFSYDVKMKEKGDIPEGYSVSREKKERFSLILESASTNQTSMYLCASSRTSGYTGELFFGEGSRLTVL.

This clonotype has a handful of counts. The chain is built from TRBV2 and TRBJ1-2, with a possible D match to TRBD1 (6 bases). This CDR3 region has 13 residues. The ends were cut back, 6 bases at V and 7 bases at J, with 15 bases in the middle. CDR1 is SNHLY, CDR2 FYNNEI, per germline. CDR3 loop: CASSRGGVGGYTF. The CDR3 region has the DNA TGTGCCAGCAGCCGCGGGGGCGTAGGTGGCTACACCTTC.

This clonotype came up a few times. The chain couples TRBV30 to TRBJ2-2, with TRBD1 matching 9 bases. The CDR3 has 15 amino acids. V lost 5 bases, J lost 4 bases, and 8 bases stayed unmatched. Germline loops: CDR1 GTSNPN, CDR2 SVGIG (reference sequence). The CDR3 sequence: CAWDFTGGITGELFF. CDR3 bases: TGTGCCTGGGACTTTACAGGGGGCATCACCGGGGAGCTGTTTTTT. The complete variable domain, with remaining parts taken from reference TRBV30 and TRBJ2-2, reads SQTIHQWPATLVQPVGSPLSLECTVEGTSNPNLYWYRQAAGRGLQLLFYSVGIGQISSEVPQNLSASRPQDRQFILSSKKLLLSDSGFYLCAWDFTGGITGELFFGEGSRLTVL.

The chain is built from TRBV29-1 and TRBJ2-5; TRBD1 or TRBD2 may be the D gene (5 bases each). The germline V gene has CDR1 SQVTM and CDR2 ANQGSEA. This CDR3 is 12 amino acids long. Trimming stripped 4 bases from V and 2 bases from J, with 8 bases between. CDR3 loop: CSVAEGQETQYF. For the CDR3, the DNA is TGCAGCGTTGCCGAGGGGCAAGAGACCCAGTACTTC.

Note on this clonotype: One end of the junction does not line up with germline, which may come from a read error. The gene calls are TRBV20-1 and TRBJ2-4, with TRBD2 as a possible D gene (6 bases). This CDR3 spans 15 amino acids. Germline V gives CDR1 DFQATT, CDR2 SNEGSKA (reference sequence). In nucleotides, the CDR3 is TGCAGTGCTAGAGTGCCAGGGACTGGGAAAAACATTCGGTACTTC. Protein product: CSARVPGTGKNIRYF.

The chain links TRBV6-2 or TRBV6-3 to TRBJ1-2; 7 bases are shared with TRBD1. The V segment lost 6 bases and the J segment 2 bases; nucleotides outside the gene matches: 12. The CDR3 contains 16 residues. Germline CDR1 MNHEY, CDR2 SVGEGT. The CDR3 loop is CASSPRRQGFNYGYTF. Here the CDR3 DNA reads TGTGCCAGCAGCCCCCGCAGACAGGGATTCAACTATGGCTACACCTTC.

The CDR3 is CASSLAHPGLAKNIQYF. In nucleotides, the CDR3 is TGTGCCAGCAGCTTAGCCCATCCGGGCTTAGCCAAAAACATTCAGTACTTC. The rearrangement uses TRBV7-9 and TRBJ2-4; D is undetermined. With 0 bases removed from V and 0 bases from J, the gap between germline ends came to 12 bases. The CDR3 has 17 amino acids. The V gene's germline CDR1 is SEHNR and CDR2 FQNEAQ (reference sequence). Full variable domain (missing parts from reference TRBV7-9 and TRBJ2-4): DTGVSQNPRHKITKRGQNVTFRCDPISEHNRLYWYRQTLGQGPEFLTYFQNEAQLEKSRLLSDRFSAERPKGSFSTLEIQRTEQGDSAMYLCASSLAHPGLAKNIQYFGAGTRLSVL.

A few counts support this clonotype. The chain joins TRBV27 to TRBJ2-1, with TRBD1 as a possible D gene (5 bases). Germline CDR1 MNHEY, CDR2 SMNVEV (reference sequence). V lost 5 bases, J lost 1 base, and 18 bases lay in between. The CDR3 contains 17 residues. The CDR3 loop reads CASSRSPRQYSYNEQFF. The CDR3 DNA sequence: TGTGCCAGCAGTCGATCACCCCGACAGTATTCCTACAATGAGCAGTTCTTC.

The chain is built from TRBV10-3 and TRBJ2-3; 10 bases align to TRBD2. This CDR3 has 18 residues. J was trimmed by 1 base and V by 4 bases; bases with no gene match: 11. CDR1 is ENHRY and CDR2 is SYGVKD in the germline V gene. CDR3: CAISGPSGRGGGTDTQYF. The CDR3 DNA is TGTGCCATCAGTGGCCCTAGCGGGAGAGGGGGTGGCACAGATACGCAGTATTTT.

As concerns this clonotype: Being one base from a much bigger clone, this may be a read error. The CDR3 DNA follows: TGTGCCAGCAGTCTTGCTAGAACAGAAACGCAGTATTTT. As protein: CASSLARTETQYF. The V gene is TRBV12-3 or TRBV12-4, the J gene TRBJ2-3; D remains unclear. The CDR3 sequence is 13 residues long.

The chain recombines TRBV18 with TRBJ2-2; D is undetermined. The length of the CDR3 is 15 residues. V was trimmed by 3 bases and J by 6 bases, leaving 14 bases between them. CDR1 KGHSH and CDR2 LQKENI come from the germline V gene. The CDR3 DNA reads TGTGCCAGCTCACCGACAAACTCCCCATCCGGGGAGCTGTTTTTT. Protein: CASSPTNSPSGELFF.

This clonotype has a handful of counts. The V call is TRBV2, the J call TRBJ1-2, with no clear D. With 10 bases removed from V and 2 bases from J, the gap between germline ends came to 26 bases. CDR3 length: 17 residues. Germline CDR1 reads SNHLY; CDR2 reads FYNNEI. The CDR3 nucleotides read TGTGCCACTCACGGGAGCGGGAACGGAGTACTGAACTATGGCTACACCTTC. Protein product: CATHGSGNGVLNYGYTF.

This clonotype has just a few counts. The chain employs TRBV21-1 and TRBJ1-1. TRBV21-1 is flagged as a pseudogene. The CDR3 has 18 amino acids. In nucleotides, the CDR3 is TGTGCCAGCAGCAAATGGGAGCGGCGGCTTAGAATGAACACTGAAGCTTTCTTT. Protein: CASSKWERRLRMNTEAFF.

This sequence joins TRBV9 and TRBJ2-1; 9 nucleotides match TRBD2. The J segment lost 6 bases and the V segment lost 0 bases, leaving 7 bases of the junction unmatched. The CDR3 contains 16 residues. Germline values: CDR1 SGDLS, CDR2 YYNGEE. CDR3: CASSVGGGRVSNEQFF. The CDR3, as DNA: TGTGCCAGCAGCGTAGGAGGCGGGAGGGTATCCAATGAGCAGTTCTTC.

The chain links TRBV12-3 or TRBV12-4 to TRBJ1-1; D not resolved. The CDR3 spans 12 residues. Between the trimmed V and J ends, which lost 6 bases and 2 bases, there was a span of 7 bases. This chain's CDR3 is CASRAVNTEAFF. The CDR3 nucleotides read TGTGCCAGCAGGGCAGTTAACACTGAAGCTTTCTTT.

The chain recombines TRBV3-1 with TRBJ2-7, with D perhaps matching TRBD2 (5 bases). The CDR3 is 15 amino acids. V was trimmed by 3 bases and J by 2 bases, leaving 14 bases between them. From germline, CDR1 is LGHDT and CDR2 YNNKEL (reference sequence). CDR3 residues: CASSHQSGRTYEQYF. DNA of the CDR3: TGTGCCAGCAGCCATCAAAGCGGCAGGACCTACGAGCAGTACTTC.

J is TRBJ2-5 and V is TRBV13, with D perhaps assigned TRBD1 or TRBD2 (5 bases each). The V gene's germline CDR1 is PRHDT and CDR2 FYEKMQ (reference sequence). Trimming took off 7 bases at V and 5 bases at J, with 11 bases between the two ends. The CDR3 spans 12 residues. CDR3 DNA: TGTGCCAGCAAGGTGAGGGGTGAGACCCAGTACTTC. This sequence encodes CASKVRGETQYF.